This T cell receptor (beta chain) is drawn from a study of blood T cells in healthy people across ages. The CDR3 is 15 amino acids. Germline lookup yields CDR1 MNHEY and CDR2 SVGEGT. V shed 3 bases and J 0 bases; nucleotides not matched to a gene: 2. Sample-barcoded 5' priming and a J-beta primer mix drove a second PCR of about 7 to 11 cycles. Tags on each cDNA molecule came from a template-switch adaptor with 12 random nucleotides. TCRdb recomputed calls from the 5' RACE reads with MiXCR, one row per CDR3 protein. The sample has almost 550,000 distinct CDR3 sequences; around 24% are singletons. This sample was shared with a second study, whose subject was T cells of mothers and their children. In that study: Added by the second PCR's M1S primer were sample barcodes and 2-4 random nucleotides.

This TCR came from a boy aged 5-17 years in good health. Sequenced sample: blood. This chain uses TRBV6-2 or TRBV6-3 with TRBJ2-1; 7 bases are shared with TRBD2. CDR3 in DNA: TGTGCCAGCAGTTATTGGGGGGGCTCCTACAATGAGCAGTTCTTC. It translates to CASSYWGGSYNEQFF.